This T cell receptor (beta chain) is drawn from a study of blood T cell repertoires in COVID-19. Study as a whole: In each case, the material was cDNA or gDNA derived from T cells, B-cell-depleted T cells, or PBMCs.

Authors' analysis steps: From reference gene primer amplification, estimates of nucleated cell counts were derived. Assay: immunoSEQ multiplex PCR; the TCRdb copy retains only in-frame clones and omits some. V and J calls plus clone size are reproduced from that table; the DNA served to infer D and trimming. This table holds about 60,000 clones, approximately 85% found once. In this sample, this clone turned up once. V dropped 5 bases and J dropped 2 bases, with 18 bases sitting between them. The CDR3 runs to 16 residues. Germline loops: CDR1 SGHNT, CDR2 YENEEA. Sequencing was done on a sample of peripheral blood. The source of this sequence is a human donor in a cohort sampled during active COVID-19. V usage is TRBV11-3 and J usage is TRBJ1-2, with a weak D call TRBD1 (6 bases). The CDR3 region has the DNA TGTGCCAGCAGCCTCGGGCAGGGGAACGGGAACTATGGCTACACCTTC. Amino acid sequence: CASSLGQGNGNYGYTF. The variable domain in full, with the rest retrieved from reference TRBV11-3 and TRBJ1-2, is EAGVVQSPRYKIIEKKQPVAFWCNPISGHNTLYWYLQNLGQGPELLIRYENEEAVDDSQLPKDRFSAERLKGVDSTLKIQPAELGDSAVYLCASSLGQGNGNYGYTFGSGTRLTVV.